This is a list of T cell receptor beta chains from one sample in a study of technical replicates of blood from a handful of donors. Sequencing used immunoSEQ multiplex PCR; TCRdb keeps in-frame clones, though not all of them. The sample lists tens of thousands of clones, 95% occurring once. The specimen sequenced was T cells isolated from PBMCs. Source of these receptors: a human donor in good health. The CDR3 runs from the conserved cysteine through the conserved F or W. The order of the fields is V gene, J gene, CDR3 protein.

v_call: TRBV6-5; j_call: TRBJ1-3; cdr3_aa: CASRTTGGNTIYF
v_call: TRBV4-1; j_call: TRBJ1-1; cdr3_aa: CASSQSIGQGFPQMLQAYFF
v_call: TRBV18; j_call: TRBJ2-5; cdr3_aa: CASSFSDRQGQETQYF
v_call: TRBV7-9; j_call: TRBJ2-2; cdr3_aa: CASSLGWARTEVKLFF
v_call: TRBV9; j_call: TRBJ2-3; cdr3_aa: CASSVALTDTQYF
v_call: TRBV5-4; j_call: TRBJ1-5; cdr3_aa: CASSLMGQGNQPQHF
v_call: TRBV5-6; j_call: TRBJ1-2; cdr3_aa: CASSLVGVNYGYTF
v_call: TRBV11-2; j_call: TRBJ2-1; cdr3_aa: CASRELYSSYNEQFF
v_call: TRBV5-6; j_call: TRBJ2-5; cdr3_aa: CASSRKPGGGETQYF
v_call: TRBV27; j_call: TRBJ1-1; cdr3_aa: CASKPGQYSGQAFF
v_call: TRBV11-3; j_call: TRBJ1-6; cdr3_aa: CASSLRGKATSPLHF
v_call: TRBV28; j_call: TRBJ2-1; cdr3_aa: CASSWRGPSYYNEQFF
v_call: TRBV19; j_call: TRBJ1-5; cdr3_aa: CASSIRIAGGTQPQHF
v_call: TRBV7-2; j_call: TRBJ2-5; cdr3_aa: CASSSGQGGWETQYF
v_call: TRBV29-1; j_call: TRBJ2-5; cdr3_aa: CSVATGIWETQYF
v_call: TRBV19; j_call: TRBJ2-3; cdr3_aa: CASSIGLAGGPTDTQYF